The next 14 T cell receptor beta chains were all read from a single sample in a study of T cell responses to AZD1222 COVID-19 vaccine. The repertoire was sequenced with immunoSEQ multiplex PCR; TCRdb's copy has only in-frame clones and lacks some. The top ten hold 3% to 3.5% of the sample, which has 190,000 or so clones, more than 85% seen once. This material consisted of peripheral blood, taken 28 days after the second AZD1222 dose. All receptors derive from an adult who received the AZD1222 COVID-19 vaccine.

CDR3 DNA: TGTGCCAGTAGAGGGGTGGCTGAAGCTTTCTTT. Translating it yields CASRGVAEAFF. The chain carries TRBV19 and TRBJ1-1, with D tentatively TRBD1 (5 bases). The germline V gene encodes CDR1 LNHDA and CDR2 SQIVND (reference sequence). This CDR3 has 11 amino acids. Trimming cost V 6 bases and J 6 bases, with 8 bases left between them. The full variable domain, in which reference TRBV19 and TRBJ1-1 provide the parts outside the CDR3, is DGGITQSPKYLFRKEGQNVTLSCEQNLNHDAMYWYRQDPGQGLRLIYYSQIVNDFQKGDIAEGYSVSREKKESFPLTVTSAQKNPTAFYLCASRGVAEAFFGQGTRLTVV.

The CDR3 reads CASSLVGGRDNEQYF. In DNA form, the CDR3 reads TGCGCCAGCAGCTTGGTAGGCGGGAGGGACAACGAGCAGTACTTC. The J gene is TRBJ2-7, the V gene TRBV5-1, with 9 bases matching TRBD2. V lost 0 bases, J lost 5 bases, and 6 bases stayed unmatched. Germline loops: CDR1 SGHRS, CDR2 YFSETQ. There are 15 residues in the CDR3.

The chain couples TRBV28 to TRBJ2-7, with a tentative D call TRBD1 (6 bases). Germline values: CDR1 MDHEN, CDR2 SYDVKM. This CDR3 spans 12 amino acids. Trimming pared 10 bases from V and 6 bases from J, leaving 16 bases between. The CDR3, as DNA: TGTGCCACGAGGACAGCCAGGGCCGAGCAGTACTTC. Its translation is CATRTARAEQYF. Variable domain in full (rest from reference TRBV28 and TRBJ2-7): DVKVTQSSRYLVKRTGEKVFLECVQDMDHENMFWYRQDPGLGLRLIYFSYDVKMKEKGDIPEGYSVSREKKERFSLILESASTNQTSMYLCATRTARAEQYFGPGTRLTVT.

The CDR3, as DNA: TGTGCCAGTAGTATAGCCCGGACGTCGGTTGTTAACTATGGCTACACCTTC. It encodes CASSIARTSVVNYGYTF. The chain employs TRBV19 and TRBJ1-2; D is ambiguous. V lost 1 base and J 1 base, leaving 16 bases between the germline ends. Germline values: CDR1 LNHDA, CDR2 SQIVND (reference sequence). This CDR3 comprises 17 residues.

This chain connects TRBV11-3 to TRBJ1-3; unclear D gene. V was pared by 3 bases and J by 0 bases, with 9 bases between. Germline V gives CDR1 SGHNT, CDR2 YENEEA. The length of the CDR3 is 15 residues. In DNA form, the CDR3 reads TGTGCCAGCAGCTTTCGGACGGACTCTGGAAACACCATATATTTT. It encodes CASSFRTDSGNTIYF.

This clone has more than one count but fewer than ten. The chain joins TRBV18 to TRBJ2-5, with TRBD2 matching 10 bases. Germline V gives CDR1 KGHSH, CDR2 LQKENI. This CDR3 has 16 amino acids. V dropped 6 bases and J dropped 4; count of bases not matched to a gene: 11. The CDR3, as DNA: TGTGCCAGCTCTCCCGGGACTAGCGCATTCGGAGAGACCCAGTACTTC. This translates into CASSPGTSAFGETQYF.

The rearrangement uses TRBV7-2 and TRBJ2-1, with 7 bases fitting TRBD1. V shed 3 bases, J shed 2 bases, and the junction held 1 base outside the gene matches. This CDR3 is built from 14 residues. Germline values: CDR1 SGHTA, CDR2 FQGNSA. CDR3 DNA sequence: TGTGCCAGCAGCTTGGGACAGACCTACAATGAGCAGTTCTTC. Translated, it gives CASSLGQTYNEQFF.

The chain uses TRBV5-1 and TRBJ2-7; D may be TRBD1 (6 bases). CDR3 length equals 14 residues. V was clipped by 3 bases and J by 5 bases, with 15 bases between them. Germline V lookup: CDR1 SGHRS, CDR2 YFSETQ. This chain's CDR3 is CASSSYQGTDEQYF. The DNA of the CDR3 is TGCGCCAGCAGCTCATATCAGGGGACCGACGAGCAGTACTTC.

The J gene is TRBJ2-5, the V gene TRBV9; tentative D call: TRBD1 (6 bases). Trimming pared 0 bases from V and 3 bases from J, leaving 12 bases between. Germline CDR1 reads SGDLS; CDR2 reads YYNGEE. This CDR3 region has 15 residues. In DNA form, the CDR3 reads TGTGCCAGCAGCGTAGTGGGGACACCCAAAGAGACCCAGTACTTC. Residues: CASSVVGTPKETQYF.

The CDR3 DNA reads TGTGCCAGCAGCGAAAGCGGGAGTTTAAGGAATGAGCAGTTCTTC. This sequence encodes CASSESGSLRNEQFF. The chain couples TRBV9 to TRBJ2-1; 8 nucleotides align to TRBD2. Germline loops: CDR1 SGDLS, CDR2 YYNGEE. CDR3 size: 15 residues. The trim removed 3 bases at V and 7 bases at J, leaving 9 bases unmatched.

This clone was picked up a small number of times. The gene calls are TRBV25-1 and TRBJ2-7; no definite D call. This CDR3 is built from 12 residues. V gave up 6 bases and J gave up 6 bases, with 12 bases separating them. The germline V gene encodes CDR1 MGHDK and CDR2 SYGVNS. Written as DNA, the CDR3 is TGTGCCAGCAGGGGTGGCATCCCCGAGCAGTACTTC. This codes for CASRGGIPEQYF.

This rearrangement joins TRBV7-8 to TRBJ1-1; D perhaps matches TRBD1 (5 bases). V shed 7 bases and J shed 1 base, with 13 bases lying between them. This CDR3 region has 14 residues. Germline CDR1 SGHVS, CDR2 FQNEAQ. The CDR3 is CASTPGRQNTEAFF. CDR3 nucleotide sequence: TGTGCCAGCACACCGGGACGGCAGAACACTGAAGCTTTCTTT. Combining the CDR3 with reference TRBV7-8 and TRBJ1-1 gives the whole variable domain GAGVSQSPRYKVAKRGQDVALRCDPISGHVSLFWYQQALGQGPEFLTYFQNEAQLDKSGLPSDRFFAERPEGSVSTLKIQRTQQEDSAVYLCASTPGRQNTEAFFGQGTRLTVV.

The V gene is TRBV21-1, the J gene TRBJ2-7; TRBD2, as called in the table, went unchecked against the DNA. TRBV21-1 is listed as a pseudogene. There are 19 residues in the CDR3. As DNA, the CDR3 is TGTGCCAGCAGCAAAAAAGACGGACTAGCGGGAGGACTCGCCTACGAGCAGTACTTC. Encoded protein: CASSKKDGLAGGLAYEQYF.

CDR3 DNA: TGCGCCAGCCTCGGAGGTAGTGCGTGCTACGAGCAGTACTTC. It specifies CASLGGSACYEQYF. J is TRBJ2-7 and V is TRBV23-1, with D possibly TRBD2 on 5 matching bases. TRBV23-1 is marked as an open reading frame, function uncertain. Trimming pared 8 bases from V and 3 bases from J, leaving 17 bases between. This CDR3 contains 14 residues.